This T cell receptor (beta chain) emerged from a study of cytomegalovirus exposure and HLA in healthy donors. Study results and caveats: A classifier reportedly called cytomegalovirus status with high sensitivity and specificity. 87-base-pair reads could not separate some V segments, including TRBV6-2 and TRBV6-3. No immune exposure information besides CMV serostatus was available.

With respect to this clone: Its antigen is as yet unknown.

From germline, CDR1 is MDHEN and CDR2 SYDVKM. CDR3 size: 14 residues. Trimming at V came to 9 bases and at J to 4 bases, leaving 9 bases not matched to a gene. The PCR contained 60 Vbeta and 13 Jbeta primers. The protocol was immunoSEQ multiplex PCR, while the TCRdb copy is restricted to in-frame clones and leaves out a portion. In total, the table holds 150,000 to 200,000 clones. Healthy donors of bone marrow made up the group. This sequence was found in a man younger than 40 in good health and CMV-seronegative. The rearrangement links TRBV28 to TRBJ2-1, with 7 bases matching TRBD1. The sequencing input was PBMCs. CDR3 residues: CASITGTAYNEQFF. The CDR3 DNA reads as TGTGCCAGTATCACCGGGACAGCGTACAATGAGCAGTTCTTC.